These 20 T cell receptor beta chains share one sample of origin, sequenced in a study of T cell repertoires in cytomegalovirus infection. TCRdb used MiXCR to reprocess the reads, holding one entry per CDR3 protein. The data contain roughly 800,000 distinct CDR3 sequences, almost 30% of them singletons. No antigen has been identified for these receptors. The sample in question was cultured CD8+ T cells from PBMCs, obtained from culture after CMV antigen stimulation. The receptors stem from a human donor in good health (CMV status not recorded). Some clones in this sample may be carry-over from other donors' samples.

The chain combines TRBV5-4 with TRBJ2-1, with TRBD2 identical over 14 bases. J was trimmed by 0 bases and V by 2 bases; bases with no gene match: 13. The CDR3 contains 21 residues. CDR1 and CDR2 from the germline V gene are SGHNT and YYREEE (reference sequence). The CDR3 is CASSFPSGTSGSLGSYNEQFF. The DNA of the CDR3 is TGTGCCAGCAGCTTTCCTTCCGGGACTAGCGGGAGTTTGGGCTCCTACAATGAGCAGTTCTTC.

This rearrangement joins TRBV7-2 to TRBJ1-5, with a tentative D call TRBD1 (6 bases). Looked up from germline, CDR1 is SGHTA and CDR2 is FQGNSA. This CDR3 is 17 amino acids long. The V and J ends lost 5 bases and 0 bases respectively, with 17 bases between them. CDR3 DNA: TGTGCCAGCAGCATCGGGACAACAATCTATAGCAATCAGCCCCAGCATTTT. It is translated as CASSIGTTIYSNQPQHF.

The chain uses TRBV6-1 and TRBJ1-1, with TRBD1 identical over 8 bases. The junction had 10 bases not matched to a gene; V was cut back by 5 bases and J by 11 bases. Germline assignment: CDR1 MNHNS and CDR2 SASEGT. The CDR3 length is 13 residues. The chain's CDR3 is CASSHQGAMDAFF. In nucleotides, the CDR3 is TGTGCCAGCAGTCACCAGGGGGCCATGGATGCTTTCTTT.

This clonotype was counted at least ten times. The chain couples TRBV2 to TRBJ1-1, with D unresolved. Germline V CDR1 and CDR2: SNHLY, FYNNEI. The length of the CDR3 is 10 residues. Trimming cost V 6 bases and J 6 bases, with 5 bases left between them. CDR3 bases: TGTGCCAGCAGCGGGGCTGAAGCTTTCTTT. The encoded protein is CASSGAEAFF.

The chain links TRBV9 to TRBJ2-2, with 10 positions matching TRBD1. Trimming at V came to 6 bases and at J to 0 bases, leaving 8 bases not matched to a gene. Looked up from germline, CDR1 is SGDLS and CDR2 is YYNGEE. The length of the CDR3 is 17 residues. CDR3 bases: TGTGCCAGCAACCTCCAGACAGGGGGCCCGAACACCGGGGAGCTGTTTTTT. Translating gives CASNLQTGGPNTGELFF.

The chain is built from TRBV6-1 and TRBJ1-3; D gene unclear. V was trimmed by 3 bases and J by 2 bases, leaving 8 bases between them. The CDR3 extends over 14 amino acids. Germline loops: CDR1 MNHNS, CDR2 SASEGT. The CDR3 nucleotides read TGTGCCAGCAGTGACGTGTGGCCTGGAAACACCATATATTTT. It codes for CASSDVWPGNTIYF.

The genes are TRBV7-8 and TRBJ1-5; D may be TRBD1 (5 bases). V shed 2 bases and J shed 6 bases, with 14 bases lying between them. The CDR3 contains 15 residues. Germline V CDR1 and CDR2: SGHVS, FQNEAQ. CDR3 DNA: TGTGCCAGCAGCTTAAGGGCAGGGTCGGGTCAGCCCCAGCATTTT. This sequence encodes CASSLRAGSGQPQHF.

The CDR3 DNA reads TGTGCCGGCACCGATGGAGGCGGGGGAAATGAGCAGTTCTTC. Translating it yields CAGTDGGGGNEQFF. The chain carries TRBV5-5 and TRBJ2-1; 7 positions match TRBD2. The CDR3 consists of 14 residues. CDR1 is SGHKS, CDR2 YYEKEE, per germline (reference sequence). The junction had 14 bases not matched to a gene; V was cut back by 10 bases and J by 7 bases.

CDR3 bases: TGTGCCAGTAGTATAGCCCAGGGTTTCCCCTACGAGCAGTACTTC. This sequence encodes CASSIAQGFPYEQYF. The chain couples TRBV19 to TRBJ2-7, with a possible D match to TRBD1 (5 bases). V was shortened by 1 base and J by 2 bases, with 12 bases between the two germline ends. The CDR3 runs to 15 residues. The germline V gene encodes CDR1 LNHDA and CDR2 SQIVND (reference sequence).

The chain recombines TRBV6-5 with TRBJ1-5; D is unclear. Trimming took 2 bases from V and 7 from J, leaving 9 bases between them. The V gene's germline CDR1 is MNHEY and CDR2 SVGAGI. The CDR3 runs to 13 residues. The DNA of the CDR3 is TGTGCCAGCAGTTACGGATTATCACAGCCCCAGCATTTT. Translation: CASSYGLSQPQHF.

This clonotype was picked up a small number of times. The V gene is TRBV7-9, the J gene TRBJ2-3, with a weak D call TRBD1 (6 bases). V was pared by 1 base and J by 2 bases, with 10 bases between. Germline V lookup: CDR1 SEHNR, CDR2 FQNEAQ (reference sequence). This CDR3 is built from 15 residues. CDR3 amino acids: CASSLEGQLTDTQYF. The CDR3 region has the DNA TGTGCCAGCAGCTTAGAAGGACAGCTCACAGATACGCAGTATTTT.

The rearrangement joins TRBV27 to TRBJ2-7; no clear D. With 5 bases removed from V and 1 base from J, the gap between germline ends came to 15 bases. Germline CDR1 and CDR2: MNHEY and SMNVEV (reference sequence). CDR3 size: 15 residues. The CDR3 DNA reads as TGTGCCAGCAGTCCTCGACAATCACCGTCCTACGAGCAGTACTTC. This sequence encodes CASSPRQSPSYEQYF.

The chain carries TRBV7-9 and TRBJ1-1; no definite D call. Germline CDR1 reads SEHNR; CDR2 reads FQNEAQ (reference sequence). This CDR3 comprises 14 residues. The V gene lost 8 bases and the J gene lost 0 bases, with 13 bases spanning the gap. CDR3 amino acids: CASGKNFMNTEAFF. CDR3 nucleotides: TGTGCCAGCGGGAAGAACTTCATGAACACTGAAGCTTTCTTT.

The sample holds many counts of this clonotype. The V call is TRBV2, the J call TRBJ1-5; D might be TRBD1 (6 bases). In germline, CDR1 is SNHLY, CDR2 FYNNEI. Trimming shortened V by 1 base and J by 4 bases, and 17 bases separated the two germline ends. CDR3 length: 17 amino acids. The CDR3 here is CASSEGIRGFLNQPQHF. The CDR3 coding sequence is TGTGCCAGCAGTGAAGGAATAAGGGGGTTCCTGAATCAGCCCCAGCATTTT.

The chain combines TRBV19 with TRBJ1-1; weak D call: TRBD1 (6 bases). Germline loops: CDR1 LNHDA, CDR2 SQIVND (reference sequence). Trimming pared 5 bases from V and 0 bases from J, leaving 19 bases between. The length of the CDR3 is 17 residues. The CDR3 coding sequence is TGTGCCAGTAGTCAGCGACAGGCCGTTTTCATGAACACTGAAGCTTTCTTT. Its translation: CASSQRQAVFMNTEAFF.

This rearrangement joins TRBV4-1 to TRBJ2-7; 8 positions agree with TRBD1. Trimming took 4 bases from V and 2 from J; bases not matched to a gene: 7. This CDR3 is 15 amino acids long. CDR1 and CDR2 (germline): MGHRA, YSYEKL. As DNA, the CDR3 is TGCGCCAGCAGCCCCAACCAGGGGGCTACCTACGAGCAGTACTTC. It codes for CASSPNQGATYEQYF.

This chain uses TRBV2 with TRBJ1-2; D gene unclear. CDR1 SNHLY and CDR2 FYNNEI come from the germline V gene. V was pared by 3 bases and J by 0 bases, with 8 bases between. The CDR3 extends over 14 amino acids. CDR3 sequence: CASSETQTNYGYTF. The CDR3 coding sequence is TGTGCCAGCAGTGAGACTCAGACTAACTATGGCTACACCTTC. The whole variable domain, filled in from reference TRBV2 and TRBJ1-2, reads EPEVTQTPSHQVTQMGQEVILRCVPISNHLYFYWYRQILGQKVEFLVSFYNNEISEKSEIFDDQFSVERPDGSNFTLKIRSTKLEDSAMYFCASSETQTNYGYTFGSGTRLTVV.

This clonotype showed up just a few times. The chain couples TRBV4-1 to TRBJ2-3; TRBD2 matches 12 bases. The germline V gene encodes CDR1 MGHRA and CDR2 YSYEKL. V was clipped by 1 base and J by 2 bases; unmatched bases: 7. The CDR3 totals 18 residues. The CDR3 loop reads CASSQVRLAGDPTDTQYF. The CDR3 DNA is TGCGCCAGCAGCCAAGTACGACTAGCGGGGGACCCCACAGATACGCAGTATTTT.

The chain combines TRBV2 with TRBJ2-3, with D possibly being TRBD2 (7 bases). The CDR3 sequence is 16 residues long. The V gene lost 0 bases and the J gene lost 2 bases, with 12 bases spanning the gap. Germline V gene sequence: CDR1 SNHLY, CDR2 FYNNEI. CDR3 sequence reads: CASSEALAGATDTQYF. The CDR3 nucleotides are TGTGCCAGCAGTGAAGCGCTCGCGGGGGCCACAGATACGCAGTATTTT.

This clonotype occurred many times. V and J are TRBV7-9 and TRBJ2-5, with D perhaps matching TRBD1 (6 bases). The CDR3 sequence is 13 residues long. CDR1 and CDR2 (germline): SEHNR, FQNEAQ (reference sequence). The ends were cut back, 6 bases at V and 0 bases at J, with 8 bases in the middle. The CDR3: CASRDSYQETQYF. CDR3 sequence (DNA): TGTGCCAGCAGGGACAGTTACCAAGAGACCCAGTACTTC.